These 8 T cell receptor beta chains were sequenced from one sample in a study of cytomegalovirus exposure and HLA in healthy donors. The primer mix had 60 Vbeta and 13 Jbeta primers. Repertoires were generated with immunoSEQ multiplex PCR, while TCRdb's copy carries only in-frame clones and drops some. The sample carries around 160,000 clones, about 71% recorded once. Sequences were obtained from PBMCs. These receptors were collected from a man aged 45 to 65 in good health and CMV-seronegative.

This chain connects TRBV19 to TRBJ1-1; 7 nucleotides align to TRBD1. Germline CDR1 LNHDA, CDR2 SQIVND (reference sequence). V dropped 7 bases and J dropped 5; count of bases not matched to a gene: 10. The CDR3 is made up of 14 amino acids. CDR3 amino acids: CASTDRELRTEAFF. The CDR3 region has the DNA TGTGCCAGTACCGACAGGGAATTGAGGACTGAAGCTTTCTTT. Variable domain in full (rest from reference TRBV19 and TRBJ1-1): DGGITQSPKYLFRKEGQNVTLSCEQNLNHDAMYWYRQDPGQGLRLIYYSQIVNDFQKGDIAEGYSVSREKKESFPLTVTSAQKNPTAFYLCASTDRELRTEAFFGQGTRLTVV.

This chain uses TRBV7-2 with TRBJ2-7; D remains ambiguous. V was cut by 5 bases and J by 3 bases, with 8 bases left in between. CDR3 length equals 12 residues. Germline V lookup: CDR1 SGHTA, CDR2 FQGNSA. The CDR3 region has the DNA TGTGCCAGCAGCCCCCCAAACTACGAGCAGTACTTC. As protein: CASSPPNYEQYF.

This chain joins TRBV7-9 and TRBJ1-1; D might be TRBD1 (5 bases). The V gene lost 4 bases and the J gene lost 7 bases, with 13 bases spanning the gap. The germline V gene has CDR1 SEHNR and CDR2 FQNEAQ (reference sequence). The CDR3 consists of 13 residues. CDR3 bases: TGTGCCAGCAGCTATAGCCAGGGTGGTGAAGCTTTCTTT. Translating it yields CASSYSQGGEAFF.

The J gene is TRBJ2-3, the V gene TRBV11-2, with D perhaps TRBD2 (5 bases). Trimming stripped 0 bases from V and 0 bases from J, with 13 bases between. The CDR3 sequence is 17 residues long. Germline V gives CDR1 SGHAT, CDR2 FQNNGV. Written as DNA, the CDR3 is TGTGCCAGCAGCTTAGATAGCGCGGCCCCTAGCACAGATACGCAGTATTTT. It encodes CASSLDSAAPSTDTQYF. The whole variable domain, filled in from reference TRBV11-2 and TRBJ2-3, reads EAGVAQSPRYKIIEKRQSVAFWCNPISGHATLYWYQQILGQGPKLLIQFQNNGVVDDSQLPKDRFSAERLKGVDSTLKIQPAKLEDSAVYLCASSLDSAAPSTDTQYFGPGTRLTVL.

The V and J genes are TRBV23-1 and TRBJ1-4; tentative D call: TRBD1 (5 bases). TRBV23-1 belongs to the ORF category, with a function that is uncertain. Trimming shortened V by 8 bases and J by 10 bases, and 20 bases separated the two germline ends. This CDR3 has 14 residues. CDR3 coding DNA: TGCGCCAGCCCGATGGGGGGGTTAGATCGAAAACTGTTTTTT. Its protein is CASPMGGLDRKLFF.

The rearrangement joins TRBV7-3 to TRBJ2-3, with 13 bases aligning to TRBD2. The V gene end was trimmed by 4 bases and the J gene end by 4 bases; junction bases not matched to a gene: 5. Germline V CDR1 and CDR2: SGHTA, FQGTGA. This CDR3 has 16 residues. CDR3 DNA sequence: TGTGCCAGCAGCTCCCCCACTAGCGGGAGGGCAGATACGCAGTATTTT. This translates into CASSSPTSGRADTQYF.

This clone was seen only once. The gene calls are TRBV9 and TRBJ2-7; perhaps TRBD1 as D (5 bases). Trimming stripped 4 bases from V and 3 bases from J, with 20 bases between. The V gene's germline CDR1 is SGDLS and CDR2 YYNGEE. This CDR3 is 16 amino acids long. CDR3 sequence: CASSPLGERQHYEQYF. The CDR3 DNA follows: TGTGCCAGCAGCCCTCTAGGCGAGAGACAGCACTACGAGCAGTACTTC.

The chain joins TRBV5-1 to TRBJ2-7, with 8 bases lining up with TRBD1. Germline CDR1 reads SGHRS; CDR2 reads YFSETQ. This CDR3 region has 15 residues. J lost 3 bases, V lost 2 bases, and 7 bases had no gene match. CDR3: CASSLVAGGYYEQYF. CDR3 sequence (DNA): TGCGCCAGCAGCTTAGTGGCAGGGGGCTACTACGAGCAGTACTTC.